This TCR beta chain derives from a study of T cells in Graves' hyperthyroidism and ophthalmopathy (dated by TCRdb to the late 2010s). About the investigation overall: Peripheral blood was collected at initial diagnosis, before any treatment. A discovery cohort of about 95 patients, 43 with Graves' ophthalmopathy and 55 to 60 with stable Graves' hyperthyroidism, was used to find distinguishing TCR V-J signatures. An independent validation cohort of 18 to 20 hyperthyroidism patients and about 16 patients who later progressed to ophthalmopathy tested prospective prediction of ophthalmopathy. The roughly 91 discovery patients were randomly divided into training and test sets at a 7:3 ratio. In addition, the study compared T-cell repertoires in thyroid tissue and in blood from several Graves' hyperthyroidism patients. After blood sampling, hyperthyroidism patients were treated with methimazole at a starting dose of 30 mg daily, and ophthalmopathy patients were treated with high-dose intravenous methylprednisolone. The paper reports TCR Vbeta CDR3 sequencing of some 140 peripheral blood samples: some 44 ophthalmopathy, roughly 74 hyperthyroidism and approximately 17 progressor patients. Overall study results and their limits: A model built on a 13 V-J signature distinguished ophthalmopathy from stable hyperthyroidism, reaching over 85% sensitivity and under 84% specificity in cross-validation and 80%/75% in testing. No statistical method was used to fix the sample size in advance, and group allocation was not hidden from the investigators. Most expanded thyroid clonotypes (frequency above 0.001) were also detected in blood, a finding suggesting that blood repertoires may reflect thyroid immune responses. In validation, progression to ophthalmopathy was predicted by the model with 65% to 71% sensitivity and around 75% specificity, a median of around 5.9 months before onset.

Stable Graves' hyperthyroidism was defined as no progression to ophthalmopathy during 18 months of follow-up. Hyperthyroidism patients were newly diagnosed, had a disease duration of under 2 months, and were aged 18 to 65 years. Any patient with an uncontrolled infection, another autoimmune disease, pregnancy or lactation was excluded. Diagnoses were established on the basis of clinical symptoms, serum thyroxine and TRAb, thyroid ultrasound, and orbital computed tomography. Ficoll-Paque density gradient centrifugation was used to isolate PBMCs from approximately 10 ml of fresh peripheral blood. Total RNA was extracted with Trizol reagent, and quality was checked on an Agilent 2100 Bioanalyzer. This clonotype was seen repeatedly, ten times or more. Its antigen is currently not known. Base qualities are not provided; no much larger clone lies one nucleotide away. Cut back by 5 bases and 5 bases, the V and J ends lie 9 bases apart. CDR1 and CDR2 are drawn from the germline V gene: SGHTA, FQGNSA. Taken from cysteine to phenylalanine, the CDR3 has 12 residues. Here the CDR3 DNA is all that survives: 36 bases in frame from base 1.

The TCR beta CDR3 regions were amplified from RNA transcripts. The TCR CDR3 was subjected to a first round of RT-PCR using the HTBI primer set and the Qiagen OneStep RT-PCR kit. Libraries were constructed in a second round of multiplex PCR, after which size selection and purification were carried out. Sequencing of the libraries was done on an Illumina HiSeq2000 using paired-end 100 bp reads. The authors' pipeline ran thus. Raw data were processed with SOAPnuke, discarding reads with adapters, uncalled bases, mean Phred below 15, or no exact constant-primer or identifier match. COPE v1.2.5 was used to merge the high-quality paired reads, and each unique nucleotide sequence was defined as a clonotype. Clonotypes were aligned to IMGT TRBV, TRBD and TRBJ reference segments using MiTCR v1.1. Analysis was restricted to V-J combinations with a frequency above 0.0001, which covered approximately 99% of repertoires. A TCS score was defined as the ratio between F50 (clonal expansion) and ExV (chaos), using BLOSUM62-based TCRdist between CDR3 peptides within each V-J. Welch's t-statistics and random forest reduced around 510 V-J features to 10 to 15, which were used in a naive Bayes classifier (R e1071). TCRdb reanalyzed the raw reads on its own, using fastp at Q25 for trimming and MiXCR for clone calling, and kept in-frame beta chains. Each CDR3 protein appears once, grouped with its most common genes and DNA. TCRdb's processing, not the authors', yielded these V and J calls. This sample lists hundreds of thousands of distinct CDR3 sequences; 16% were detected once. The ten largest clones represent more than 15% of the sample.

The receptor chain draws on TRBV7-2 and TRBJ1-2; TRBD1 might be the D gene, on 5 matching bases. The clonotype comes from a woman aged 18 to 35 with Graves' hyperthyroidism. The sample was blood. The CDR3 protein is CASSIQGYGYTF. The nucleotide sequence is given as TGTGCCAGCAGCATTCAGGGATATGGCTACACCTTC.